This T cell receptor (beta chain) was found in a study of blood T cells in healthy people across ages. Notes on the study in general: Donor CMV status was unknown, possibly confounding expanded clonotype changes.

The V and J ends lost 7 bases and 8 bases, in that order; junction bases with no gene match: 3. The CDR3 loop spans 12 amino acids. Germline V gene sequence: CDR1 DFQATT, CDR2 SNEGSKA (reference sequence). Concerning this clonotype: The target antigen is unknown.

Together with a sample-barcoded 5' primer, a J-beta primer mix was included in a second PCR lasting about 7 to 12 cycles. TCRdb ran MiXCR on the 5' RACE reads and lists one entry per CDR3 protein. Here the sample spans 500,000 to 700,000 distinct CDR3 sequences, about 30% being singletons. The chain employs TRBV20-1 and TRBJ2-1; 12 bases map to TRBD1. This receptor was taken from a woman aged 80 or over in good health. The sequenced material came from blood. The CDR3 DNA reads TGCAGTGTGGGACAGGGGGCGGATGAGCAGTTCTTC. This codes for CSVGQGADEQFF.